These 12 T cell receptor beta chains were sequenced from one sample in a study of T cell repertoires in cytomegalovirus infection. TCRdb reprocessed the reads with MiXCR, giving one entry per CDR3 protein. Among fewer than 200,000 distinct CDR3 sequences, approximately 20% were seen once, and the ten largest hold approximately 2.9%. The sequencing input was PBMCs. Receptors were obtained from a human donor in good health (CMV status not recorded). Some clones in this sample may be carry-over from other donors' samples.

This clonotype was found many times. The chain has TRBV7-8 and TRBJ1-4, with 7 bases fitting TRBD1. From germline, CDR1 is SGHVS and CDR2 FQNEAQ. CDR3 length: 14 amino acids. Germline trimming cut 3 bases from V and 8 bases from J; bases unmatched to any gene: 6. The CDR3 nucleotides read TGTGCCAGCAGCTTGACAGGGCAGGGAGAAAAACTGTTTTTT. It yields the protein CASSLTGQGEKLFF.

Ten or more counts support this clonotype. The chain couples TRBV6-5 to TRBJ1-1, with D tentatively TRBD1 (6 bases). Germline CDR1 is MNHEY and CDR2 is SVGAGI. This CDR3 is built from 14 residues. V was cut by 6 bases and J by 4 bases, with 15 bases left in between. The CDR3 loop is CASSPRGRGTEAFF. For the CDR3, the DNA is TGTGCCAGCAGCCCGAGGGGGAGGGGCACTGAAGCTTTCTTT.

The chain combines TRBV6-6 with TRBJ2-5; no firm D call. CDR3 length equals 14 residues. CDR1 is MNHNY, CDR2 SVGAGI, per germline (reference sequence). V was pared by 2 bases and J by 4 bases, with 11 bases between. This CDR3 is CASSYSQVRETQYF. The CDR3 DNA reads TGTGCCAGCAGTTACAGCCAGGTGCGAGAGACCCAGTACTTC.

The V gene is TRBV27, the J gene TRBJ1-6; 7 nucleotides match TRBD1. The CDR3 consists of 14 residues. CDR1 MNHEY and CDR2 SMNVEV come from the germline V gene (reference sequence). V dropped 2 bases and J dropped 7; count of bases not matched to a gene: 2. The CDR3 sequence is CASSLGQANSPLHF. The CDR3, as DNA: TGTGCCAGCAGTTTAGGACAGGCAAATTCACCCCTCCACTTT.

This clonotype occurred many times. This chain links TRBV6-1 with TRBJ2-4, with no clear D. The CDR3 is 13 residues long. V lost 3 bases to trimming and J lost 7 bases, with 10 bases between them. CDR1 is MNHNS and CDR2 is SASEGT in the germline V gene. This chain's CDR3 is CASSEGSRNIQYF. CDR3 sequence (DNA): TGTGCCAGCAGTGAGGGAAGTCGGAACATTCAGTACTTC.

Only a few counts were recorded for this clonotype. The chain uses TRBV4-1 and TRBJ2-3; D gene uncertain. The CDR3 sequence is 14 residues long. Germline assignment: CDR1 MGHRA and CDR2 YSYEKL. Trimming removed 2 bases at V and 0 bases at J, with 6 bases between. The CDR3 spells CASSQFHSTDTQYF. As DNA, the CDR3 is TGCGCCAGCAGCCAATTTCACAGCACAGATACGCAGTATTTT.

This clonotype was recorded many times. This chain links TRBV7-3 with TRBJ2-1; 9 bases are shared with TRBD2. This CDR3 is built from 16 residues. The germline V gene encodes CDR1 SGHTA and CDR2 FQGTGA. Trimming removed 1 base from V and 5 bases from J; junction bases left unmatched: 6. The CDR3 nucleotides read TGTGCCAGCAGCTTAAGCCCAGCGGGGGGAAACAATGAGCAGTTCTTC. Amino acid sequence: CASSLSPAGGNNEQFF. The variable domain in full, with the rest retrieved from reference TRBV7-3 and TRBJ2-1, is GAGVSQTPSNKVTEKGKYVELRCDPISGHTALYWYRQSLGQGPEFLIYFQGTGAADDSGLPNDRFFAVRPEGSVSTLKIQRTERGDSAVYLCASSLSPAGGNNEQFFGPGTRLTVL.

This clonotype has at least ten counts. The chain has TRBV7-2 and TRBJ2-6, with 7 bases identical to TRBD1. The V segment lost 7 bases and the J segment 0 bases; nucleotides outside the gene matches: 6. Germline values: CDR1 SGHTA, CDR2 FQGNSA. This CDR3 region has 16 residues. CDR3 residues: CASTQGQLSGANVLTF. In DNA form, the CDR3 reads TGTGCCAGCACCCAGGGACAGCTCTCTGGGGCCAACGTCCTGACTTTC.

This chain connects TRBV7-2 to TRBJ1-1; 8 bases are shared with TRBD1. V dropped 2 bases and J dropped 5; count of bases not matched to a gene: 4. The CDR3 is 14 residues long. From germline, CDR1 is SGHTA and CDR2 FQGNSA. The CDR3, as DNA: TGTGCCAGCAGCTTAAGCAGGGGGCTAACTGAAGCTTTCTTT. Encoded protein: CASSLSRGLTEAFF. The full variable domain, with the rest looked up from reference TRBV7-2 and TRBJ1-1, is GAGVSQSPSNKVTEKGKDVELRCDPISGHTALYWYRQSLGQGLEFLIYFQGNSAPDKSGLPSDRFSAERTGGSVSTLTIQRTQQEDSAVYLCASSLSRGLTEAFFGQGTRLTVV.

This clonotype turned up a few times. The chain recombines TRBV7-8 with TRBJ2-1, with 8 nucleotides matching TRBD2. CDR3 length: 17 amino acids. The J segment lost 0 bases and the V segment lost 1 base, leaving 5 bases of the junction unmatched. Germline V CDR1 and CDR2: SGHVS, FQNEAQ. The CDR3 DNA reads as TGTGCCAGCAGCTTAGGCGGGGGGCCTCCCTCCTACAATGAGCAGTTCTTC. It encodes CASSLGGGPPSYNEQFF.

V and J are TRBV7-2 and TRBJ2-7; a possible D gene is TRBD2 (5 bases). Germline V gene lookup returns CDR1 SGHTA and CDR2 FQGNSA. The length of the CDR3 is 13 residues. Deletions cut 4 bases from V and 6 bases from J, with 13 bases between. The CDR3 nucleotides are TGTGCCAGCAGCTCCGGACTGGACTGCGAGCAGTACTTC. It yields the protein CASSSGLDCEQYF.

The chain joins TRBV28 to TRBJ1-4; D unclear. V was clipped by 3 bases and J by 7 bases, with 12 bases between them. The V gene's germline CDR1 is MDHEN and CDR2 SYDVKM. The CDR3 length is 14 residues. CDR3 loop: CASSLIGVGEKLFF. CDR3 DNA: TGTGCCAGCAGTTTGATCGGTGTCGGTGAAAAACTGTTTTTT.